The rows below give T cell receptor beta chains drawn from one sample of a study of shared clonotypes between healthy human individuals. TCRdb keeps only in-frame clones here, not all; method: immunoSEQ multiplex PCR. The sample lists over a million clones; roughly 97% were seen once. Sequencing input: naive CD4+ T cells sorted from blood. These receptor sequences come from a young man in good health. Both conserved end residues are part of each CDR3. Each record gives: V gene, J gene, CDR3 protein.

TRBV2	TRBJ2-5	CASRQGPQETQYF
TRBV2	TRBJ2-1	CANRGRTSRLSSYNEQFF
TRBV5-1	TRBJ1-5	CASSLDPHNQPQHF
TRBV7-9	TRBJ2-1	CASSSRTGYNEQFF
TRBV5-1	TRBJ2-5	CASSSGGSETQYF
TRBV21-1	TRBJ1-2	CASSKVWPDRNYGYTF
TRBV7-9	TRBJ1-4	CASSSGQTTNEKLFF
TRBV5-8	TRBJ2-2	CASSLARENTGELFF
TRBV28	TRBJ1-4	CASSPPGEKLFF
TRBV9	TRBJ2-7	CASSVADRQTYEQYF
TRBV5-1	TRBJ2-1	CASSLGSGIKYEQFF
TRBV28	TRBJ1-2	CASREAGGLLGYTF
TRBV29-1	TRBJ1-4	CSALIGATNEKLFF
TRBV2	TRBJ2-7	CASSETGAVYEQYF
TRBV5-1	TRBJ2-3	CASSLRGTGPDTQYF
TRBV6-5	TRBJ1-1	CASSDTMNTEAFF
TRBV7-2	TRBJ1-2	CASSSRGSSAGYTF
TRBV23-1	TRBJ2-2	CASSQFSGNLHPGELFF
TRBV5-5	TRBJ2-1	CASTPGDWADIEQFF
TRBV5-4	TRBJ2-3	CASSPGAYTDTQYF
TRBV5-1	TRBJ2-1	CASSATGLINNEQFF
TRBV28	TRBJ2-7	CASSSHSQGTTEQYF
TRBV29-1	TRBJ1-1	CSVDRGFTEAFF